This T cell receptor beta chain was profiled in a study of T cells in Graves' hyperthyroidism and ophthalmopathy. PBMCs were obtained from over 8.5 ml fresh peripheral blood. This clonotype was detected ten times or more. Authors of the study amplified TCR beta CDR3 regions from RNA transcripts. A first-round RT-PCR of the TCR CDR3 used the HTBI primer set. TCRdb passed the multiplex PCR reads through MiXCR, listing each CDR3 protein once. The data show approximately 690,000 distinct CDR3 sequences, roughly 15% seen once. This CDR3 has 16 amino acids. Germline CDR1 reads SGHTA; CDR2 reads FQGNSA. V gave up 3 bases and J gave up 0 bases, with 12 bases separating them.

What was sequenced was blood. This sequence joins TRBV7-2 and TRBJ2-1, with D possibly TRBD2 on 6 matching bases. The receptor comes from a woman aged 50 to 65 with Graves' ophthalmopathy. CDR3 sequence reads: CASSFSGGSSYNEQFF. The CDR3 bases are TGTGCCAGCAGCTTTAGCGGAGGGAGCTCCTACAATGAGCAGTTCTTC.